Described below is a single T cell receptor (beta chain) sequence and its context. The antigen is undetermined. This sample is part of a study of T cells after yellow fever vaccination. The length of the CDR3 is 12 residues. Germline V gene sequence: CDR1 LGHNA, CDR2 YSLEER. Trimming took off 6 bases at V and 5 bases at J, with 7 bases between the two ends. Whole-study results and caveats: The presence of abundant clonotypes contaminating from the bulk population was possible in FACS-sorted repertoires. After the booster, about 95% of CD4 and roughly nine tenths of CD8 primary-response clones were re-detected.

In making TCR cDNA, 5'RACE template switching added a universal primer site and UMIs to it. Using its own MiXCR run on the 5' RACE reads, TCRdb lists one record per CDR3 protein. Of approximately 260,000 distinct CDR3 sequences listed, approximately 5.2% are singletons. This specimen was CD4+ T cells sorted from PBMCs, taken on the day of the yellow fever booster vaccination. The clonotype originates from a man younger than 35 who received the YFV17D yellow fever vaccine. The rearrangement uses TRBV4-3 and TRBJ2-2; D might be TRBD1 (5 bases). CDR3 amino acids: CASRKGTGELFF. For the CDR3, the DNA is TGCGCCAGCAGAAAGGGGACCGGGGAGCTGTTTTTT.